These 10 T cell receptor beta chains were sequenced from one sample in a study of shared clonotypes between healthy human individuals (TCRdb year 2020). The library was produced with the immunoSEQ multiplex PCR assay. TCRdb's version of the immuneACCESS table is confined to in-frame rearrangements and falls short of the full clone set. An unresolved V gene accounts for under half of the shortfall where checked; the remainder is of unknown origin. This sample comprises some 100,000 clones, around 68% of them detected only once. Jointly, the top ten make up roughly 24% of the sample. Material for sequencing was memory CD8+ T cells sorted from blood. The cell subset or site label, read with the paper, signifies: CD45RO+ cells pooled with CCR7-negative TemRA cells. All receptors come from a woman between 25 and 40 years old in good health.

In nucleotides, the CDR3 is TGTGCCAGTAGTATAAGAGGAGGCTACACCTTC. Amino acids: CASSIRGGYTF. The rearrangement uses TRBV19 and TRBJ1-2; D unresolved. CDR1 and CDR2 (germline): LNHDA, SQIVND (reference sequence). This CDR3 contains 11 residues. The germline V and J ends were trimmed by 2 bases and 8 bases, with 6 bases remaining between them.

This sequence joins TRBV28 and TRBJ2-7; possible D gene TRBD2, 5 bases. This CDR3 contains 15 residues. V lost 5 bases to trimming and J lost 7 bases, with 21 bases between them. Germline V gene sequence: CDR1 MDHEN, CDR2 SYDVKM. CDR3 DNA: TGTGCCAGCAGTGGGGTGGGCGGTGGGAGTTTGGAGCAGTACTTC. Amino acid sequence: CASSGVGGGSLEQYF.

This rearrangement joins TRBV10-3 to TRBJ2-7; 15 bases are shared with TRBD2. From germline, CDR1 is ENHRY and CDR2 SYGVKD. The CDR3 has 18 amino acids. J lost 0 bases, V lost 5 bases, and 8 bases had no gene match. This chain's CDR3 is CAISPGLAGGSYSYEQYF. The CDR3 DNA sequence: TGTGCCATCAGTCCGGGACTAGCGGGAGGCTCATACTCCTACGAGCAGTACTTC.

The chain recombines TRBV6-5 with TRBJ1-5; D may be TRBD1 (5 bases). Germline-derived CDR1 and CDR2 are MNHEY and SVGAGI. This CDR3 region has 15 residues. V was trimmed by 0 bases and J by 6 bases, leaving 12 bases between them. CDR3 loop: CASSYSGGGGQPQHF. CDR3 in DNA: TGTGCCAGCAGTTACTCTGGCGGGGGAGGTCAGCCCCAGCATTTT.

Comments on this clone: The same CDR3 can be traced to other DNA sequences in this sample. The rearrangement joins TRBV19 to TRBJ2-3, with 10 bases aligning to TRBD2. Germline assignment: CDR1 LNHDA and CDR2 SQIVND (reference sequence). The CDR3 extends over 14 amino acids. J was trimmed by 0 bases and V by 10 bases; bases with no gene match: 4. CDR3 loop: CATRTSGSTDTQYF. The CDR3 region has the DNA TGTGCCACCAGGACTAGCGGTAGCACAGATACGCAGTATTTT.

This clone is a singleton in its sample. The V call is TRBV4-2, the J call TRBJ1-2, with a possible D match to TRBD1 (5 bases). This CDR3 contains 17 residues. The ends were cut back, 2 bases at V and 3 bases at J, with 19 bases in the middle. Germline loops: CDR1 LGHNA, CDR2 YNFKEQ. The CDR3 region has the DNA TGTGCCAGCAGCCAACCCGGACCCCCAGGGCTCCACTATGGCTACACCTTC. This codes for CASSQPGPPGLHYGYTF.

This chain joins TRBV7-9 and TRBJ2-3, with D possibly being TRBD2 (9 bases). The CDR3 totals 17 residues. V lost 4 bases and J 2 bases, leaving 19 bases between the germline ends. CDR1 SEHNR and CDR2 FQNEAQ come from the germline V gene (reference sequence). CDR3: CASSSGGLAGFTDTQYF. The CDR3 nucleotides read TGTGCCAGCAGCTCAGGGGGCCTAGCGGGATTCACAGATACGCAGTATTTT.

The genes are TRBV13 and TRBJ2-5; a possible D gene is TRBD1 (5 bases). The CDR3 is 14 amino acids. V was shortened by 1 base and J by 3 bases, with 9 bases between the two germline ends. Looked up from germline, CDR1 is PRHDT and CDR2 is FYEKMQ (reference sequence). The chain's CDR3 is CASSLEEGEETQYF. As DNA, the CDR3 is TGTGCCAGCAGCTTAGAGGAAGGGGAAGAGACCCAGTACTTC.

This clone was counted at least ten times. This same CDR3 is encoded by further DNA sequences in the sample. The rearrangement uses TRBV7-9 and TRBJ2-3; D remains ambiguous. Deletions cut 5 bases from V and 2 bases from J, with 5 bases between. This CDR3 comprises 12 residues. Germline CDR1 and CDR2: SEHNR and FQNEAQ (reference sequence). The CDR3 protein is CASSLATDTQYF. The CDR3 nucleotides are TGTGCCAGCAGCCTTGCCACAGATACGCAGTATTTT.

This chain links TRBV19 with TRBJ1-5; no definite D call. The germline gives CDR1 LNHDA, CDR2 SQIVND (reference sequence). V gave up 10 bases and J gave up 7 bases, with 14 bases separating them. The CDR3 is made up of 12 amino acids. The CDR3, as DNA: TGTGCCACTCGCGAGGTGGGACAGCCCCAGCATTTT. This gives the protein CATREVGQPQHF.